The clone carrying this TCR beta chain occurred once. Profiling relied on immunoSEQ multiplex PCR, and the TCRdb table lists in-frame clones only, not all of them. The table records approximately 25,000 clones, approximately 90% of them present only once. This specimen comes from a study of monozygotic twins with cystic fibrosis. The CDR3 contains 16 residues. V lost 4 bases and J lost 0, with 13 bases in between. From germline, CDR1 is SGHVS and CDR2 FQNEAQ. The material sequenced was blood. The TCR originated in a girl aged 2 to 10 with cystic fibrosis. V and J are TRBV7-8 and TRBJ1-5; D not certain. The CDR3 DNA sequence: TGTGCCAGCAGCTCCTTTACCGCGTATAGCAATCAGCCCCAGCATTTT. This translates into CASSSFTAYSNQPQHF. Full variable domain (remainder filled in from reference TRBV7-8 and TRBJ1-5): GAGVSQSPRYKVAKRGQDVALRCDPISGHVSLFWYQQALGQGPEFLTYFQNEAQLDKSGLPSDRFFAERPEGSVSTLKIQRTQQEDSAVYLCASSSFTAYSNQPQHFGDGTRLSIL.